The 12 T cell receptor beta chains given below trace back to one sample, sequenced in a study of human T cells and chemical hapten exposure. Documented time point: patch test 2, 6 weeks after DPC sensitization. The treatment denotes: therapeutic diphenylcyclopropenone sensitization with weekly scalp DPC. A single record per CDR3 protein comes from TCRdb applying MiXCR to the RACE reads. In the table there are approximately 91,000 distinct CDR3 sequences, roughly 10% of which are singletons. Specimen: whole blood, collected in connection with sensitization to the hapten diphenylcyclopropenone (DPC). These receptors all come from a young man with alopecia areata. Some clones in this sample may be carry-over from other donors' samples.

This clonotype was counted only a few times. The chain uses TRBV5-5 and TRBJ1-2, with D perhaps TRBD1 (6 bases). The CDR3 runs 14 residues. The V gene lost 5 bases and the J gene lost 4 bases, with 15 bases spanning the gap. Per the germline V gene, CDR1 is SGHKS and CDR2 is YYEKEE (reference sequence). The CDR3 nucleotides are TGTGCCAGCAGGCGCCCAGGGGCCTCCTATGGCTACACCTTC. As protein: CASRRPGASYGYTF.

CDR3 nucleotides: TGCAGTGCTGACTCTCCCCAAATCACAGATACGCAGTATTTT. Its protein product is CSADSPQITDTQYF. The genes are TRBV20-1 and TRBJ2-3; D unclear. The CDR3 spans 14 residues. Germline CDR1 DFQATT, CDR2 SNEGSKA (reference sequence). The germline V and J ends were trimmed by 5 bases and 2 bases, with 14 bases remaining between them.

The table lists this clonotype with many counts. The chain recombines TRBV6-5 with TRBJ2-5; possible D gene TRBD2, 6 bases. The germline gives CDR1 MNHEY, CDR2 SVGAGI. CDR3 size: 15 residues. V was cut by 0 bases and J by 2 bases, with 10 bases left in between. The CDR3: CASSYSLGGQETQYF. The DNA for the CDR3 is TGTGCCAGCAGTTACTCCTTGGGGGGACAAGAGACCCAGTACTTC.

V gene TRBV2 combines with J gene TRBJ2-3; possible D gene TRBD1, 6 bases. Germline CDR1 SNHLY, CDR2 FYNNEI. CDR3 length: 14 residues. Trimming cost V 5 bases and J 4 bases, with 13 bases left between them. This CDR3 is CASSHRDWSDTQYF. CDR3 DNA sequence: TGTGCCAGCAGTCACAGGGATTGGTCAGATACGCAGTATTTT.

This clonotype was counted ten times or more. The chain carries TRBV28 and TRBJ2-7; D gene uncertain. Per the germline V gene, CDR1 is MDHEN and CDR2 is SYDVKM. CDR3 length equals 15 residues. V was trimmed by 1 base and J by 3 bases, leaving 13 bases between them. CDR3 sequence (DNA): TGTGCCAGCAGTTTATTACAGTCCCTAGGCTACGAGCAGTACTTC. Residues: CASSLLQSLGYEQYF.

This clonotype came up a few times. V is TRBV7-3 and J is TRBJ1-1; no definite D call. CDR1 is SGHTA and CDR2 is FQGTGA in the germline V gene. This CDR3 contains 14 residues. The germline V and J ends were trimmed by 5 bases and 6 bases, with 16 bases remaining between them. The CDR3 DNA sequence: TGTGCCAGCAGCCCGGGCGCGTATACGGCTGAAGCTTTCTTT. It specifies CASSPGAYTAEAFF.

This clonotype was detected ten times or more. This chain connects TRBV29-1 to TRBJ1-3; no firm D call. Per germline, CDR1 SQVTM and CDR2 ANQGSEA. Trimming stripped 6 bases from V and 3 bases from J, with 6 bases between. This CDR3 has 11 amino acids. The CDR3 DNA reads TGCAGCGTCGAGCATGGAAACACCATATATTTT. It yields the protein CSVEHGNTIYF.

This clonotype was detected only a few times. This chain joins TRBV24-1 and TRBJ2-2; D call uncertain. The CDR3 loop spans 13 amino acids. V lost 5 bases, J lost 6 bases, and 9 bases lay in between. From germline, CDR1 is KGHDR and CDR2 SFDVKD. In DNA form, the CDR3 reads TGTGCCACCAGTGGAGCCGCGGCCGGGGAGCTGTTTTTT. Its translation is CATSGAAAGELFF.

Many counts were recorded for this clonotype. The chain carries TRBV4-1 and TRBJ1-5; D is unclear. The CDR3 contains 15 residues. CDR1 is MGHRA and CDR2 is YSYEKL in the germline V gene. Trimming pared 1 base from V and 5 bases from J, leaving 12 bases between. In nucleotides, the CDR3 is TGCGCCAGCAGCCAAGGTCCGGGAGACCATCAGCCCCAGCATTTT. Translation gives CASSQGPGDHQPQHF.

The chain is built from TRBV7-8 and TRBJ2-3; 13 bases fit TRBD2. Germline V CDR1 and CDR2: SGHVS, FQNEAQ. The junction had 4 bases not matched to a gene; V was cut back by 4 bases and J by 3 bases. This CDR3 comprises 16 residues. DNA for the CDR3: TGTGCCAGCAGCTCCGGGACTAGCGGGGCTACAGATACGCAGTATTTT. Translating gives CASSSGTSGATDTQYF.

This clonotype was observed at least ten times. In nucleotides, the CDR3 is TGTGCCAGCGGGGGGGACTTCGGGCCCCAGCATTTT. Protein product: CASGGDFGPQHF. The J gene is TRBJ1-5, the V gene TRBV7-2, with a weak D call TRBD1 (5 bases). Trimming shortened V by 8 bases and J by 9 bases, and 14 bases separated the two germline ends. The CDR3 has 12 amino acids. The germline CDR1 and CDR2 sequences are SGHTA and FQGNSA. Complete variable domain (other parts from reference TRBV7-2 and TRBJ1-5): GAGVSQSPSNKVTEKGKDVELRCDPISGHTALYWYRQSLGQGLEFLIYFQGNSAPDKSGLPSDRFSAERTGGSVSTLTIQRTQQEDSAVYLCASGGDFGPQHFGDGTRLSIL.

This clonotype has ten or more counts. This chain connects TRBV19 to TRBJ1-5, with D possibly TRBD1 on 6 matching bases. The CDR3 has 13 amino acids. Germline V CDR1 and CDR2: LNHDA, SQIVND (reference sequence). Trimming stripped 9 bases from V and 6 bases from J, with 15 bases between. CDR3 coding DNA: TGTGCCAGCAATACAGGGATGGCTCAGCCCCAGCATTTT. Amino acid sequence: CASNTGMAQPQHF.